The 23 T cell receptor beta chains presented below share a single source sample, sequenced in a study of T cell changes during pregnancy in multiple sclerosis. The method was immunoSEQ multiplex PCR; TCRdb's version includes in-frame clones alone and lacks a portion of them. This sample carries 40,000 to 55,000 clones, around 91% of them seen once, and the ten largest clones take roughly 8%. Here the sequenced sample was CD8+ T cells from peripheral blood mononuclear cells, taken in the second trimester of pregnancy. The receptors stem from a female donor with multiple sclerosis, enrolled in a pregnancy study.

The gene calls are TRBV5-4 and TRBJ2-2, with a tentative D call TRBD2 (6 bases). The germline V gene encodes CDR1 SGHNT and CDR2 YYREEE (reference sequence). V was shortened by 6 bases and J by 4 bases, with 7 bases between the two germline ends. This CDR3 has 12 residues. This CDR3 reads CASIGGTGELFF. DNA for the CDR3: TGTGCCAGCATCGGGGGCACCGGGGAGCTGTTTTTT.

The chain combines TRBV9 with TRBJ1-2; D perhaps matches TRBD1 (5 bases). Deletions cut 0 bases from V and 1 base from J, with 10 bases between. The CDR3 is 15 residues long. The germline V gene encodes CDR1 SGDLS and CDR2 YYNGEE. The CDR3 spells CASSVGQMNNYGYTF. CDR3 sequence (DNA): TGTGCCAGCAGCGTAGGACAGATGAATAACTATGGCTACACCTTC. Full variable domain (missing parts from reference TRBV9 and TRBJ1-2): DSGVTQTPKHLITATGQRVTLRCSPRSGDLSVYWYQQSLDQGLQFLIQYYNGEERAKGNILERFSAQQFPDLHSELNLSSLELGDSALYFCASSVGQMNNYGYTFGSGTRLTVV.

The rearrangement joins TRBV6-6 to TRBJ1-1; D is perhaps TRBD1 (6 bases). The CDR3 runs to 13 residues. The germline gives CDR1 MNHNY, CDR2 SVGAGI (reference sequence). V was shortened by 6 bases and J by 4 bases, with 12 bases between the two germline ends. The CDR3 DNA reads as TGTGCCAGCAGCCTACAGGGTGGCACTGAAGCTTTCTTT. Residues: CASSLQGGTEAFF.

The chain combines TRBV10-2 with TRBJ2-2; 10 bases fit TRBD2. CDR3 length: 19 amino acids. Trimming at V came to 8 bases and at J to 8 bases, leaving 23 bases not matched to a gene. CDR1 and CDR2 from the germline V gene are WSHSY and SAAADI. CDR3 amino acids: CASYGLSVLAGDPRGELFF. The CDR3 bases are TGCGCCAGCTACGGGCTTTCAGTTCTAGCGGGGGACCCCCGGGGGGAGCTGTTTTTT.

The gene calls are TRBV29-1 and TRBJ1-2, with a possible D match to TRBD1 (5 bases). The CDR3 has 16 amino acids. The V and J ends lost 1 base and 4 bases respectively, with 19 bases between them. The V gene's germline CDR1 is SQVTM and CDR2 ANQGSEA. CDR3 sequence (DNA): TGCAGCGTTGAAGGGGCAGGGTTATTCGATCGCTATGGCTACACCTTC. It specifies CSVEGAGLFDRYGYTF.

The genes are TRBV27 and TRBJ1-1; no definite D call. The germline V gene has CDR1 MNHEY and CDR2 SMNVEV (reference sequence). The V and J ends lost 5 bases and 6 bases respectively, with 13 bases between them. The CDR3 covers 13 residues. The CDR3 sequence is CASSITWRAEAFF. DNA for the CDR3: TGTGCCAGCAGTATAACCTGGAGGGCTGAAGCTTTCTTT.

This clone has only one observation. This chain uses TRBV6-4 with TRBJ2-1; 11 bases are shared with TRBD2. The V segment lost 3 bases and the J segment 7 bases; nucleotides outside the gene matches: 2. CDR1 is MRHNA and CDR2 is SNTAGT in the germline V gene. This CDR3 spans 14 amino acids. CDR3 sequence reads: CASSDIAGGNEQFF. CDR3 in DNA: TGTGCCAGCAGTGATATAGCGGGGGGGAATGAGCAGTTCTTC.

This chain links TRBV27 with TRBJ2-7; TRBD2 agrees at 8 bases. J gave up 2 bases and V 6 bases, and 6 bases lay outside the gene matches. The CDR3 covers 14 residues. The V gene's germline CDR1 is MNHEY and CDR2 SMNVEV (reference sequence). Written as DNA, the CDR3 is TGTGCCAGCAGATCGCCGGGACTAGCCTACGAGCAGTACTTC. This sequence encodes CASRSPGLAYEQYF.

In its sample, this clone was seen once. The rearrangement uses TRBV5-4 and TRBJ2-6; TRBD1 is a possible D gene (5 bases). Germline loops: CDR1 SGHNT, CDR2 YYREEE (reference sequence). V gave up 6 bases and J gave up 2 bases, with 15 bases separating them. This CDR3 is built from 16 residues. The CDR3 is CASTPSPGTGANVLTF. The CDR3 nucleotides are TGTGCCAGCACCCCAAGCCCAGGGACTGGGGCCAACGTCCTGACTTTC. The whole variable domain, filled in from reference TRBV5-4 and TRBJ2-6, reads ETGVTQSPTHLIKTRGQQVTLRCSSQSGHNTVSWYQQALGQGPQFIFQYYREEENGRGNFPPRFSGLQFPNYSSELNVNALELDDSALYLCASTPSPGTGANVLTFGAGSRLTVL.

For the CDR3, the DNA is TGTGCCAGCAGCCCTACAGGTTTTGATGGCAATGAGCAGTTCTTC. It is translated as CASSPTGFDGNEQFF. The chain uses TRBV7-3 and TRBJ2-1; tentatively, D is TRBD1 (5 bases). Germline values: CDR1 SGHTA, CDR2 FQGTGA. CDR3 length: 15 residues. Trimming stripped 5 bases from V and 6 bases from J, with 17 bases between.

The chain couples TRBV27 to TRBJ2-1; a possible D gene is TRBD1 (6 bases). The V end lost 7 bases, the J end lost 6 bases, and 22 bases lay between the germline ends. The CDR3 spans 16 residues. Germline V gene data show CDR1 as MNHEY and CDR2 as SMNVEV (reference sequence). The CDR3 coding sequence is TGTGCCAGCACCCTGGACCGGACAGCGATGCCCAATGAGCAGTTCTTC. It codes for CASTLDRTAMPNEQFF.

The genes are TRBV2 and TRBJ2-5, with TRBD2 identical over 12 bases. The V and J ends lost 9 bases and 2 bases, in that order; junction bases with no gene match: 7. CDR1 is SNHLY and CDR2 is FYNNEI in the germline V gene. The CDR3 runs to 15 residues. As DNA, the CDR3 is TGTGCCAGAAAGGGGACTAGCGGGCCACAAGAGACCCAGTACTTC. Translating it yields CARKGTSGPQETQYF.

This clone appeared a single time. The chain joins TRBV9 to TRBJ2-3, with D uncertain. Per the germline V gene, CDR1 is SGDLS and CDR2 is YYNGEE. The CDR3 length is 14 residues. Trimming cost V 3 bases and J 2 bases, with 10 bases left between them. The CDR3 DNA follows: TGTGCCAGCAGCGAGACCGGGTCCACAGATACGCAGTATTTT. Its protein is CASSETGSTDTQYF.

This clone was seen once. The chain couples TRBV4-1 to TRBJ1-1; D remains ambiguous. The V gene's germline CDR1 is MGHRA and CDR2 YSYEKL. The CDR3 has 15 residues. Trimming cost V 1 base and J 1 base, with 10 bases left between them. The CDR3 loop reads CASSQVAGGNTEAFF. The CDR3 nucleotides are TGCGCCAGCAGCCAAGTGGCCGGCGGGAACACTGAAGCTTTCTTT.

The chain has TRBV18 and TRBJ1-2; no clear D gene. The V gene's germline CDR1 is KGHSH and CDR2 LQKENI. V dropped 2 bases and J dropped 4 bases, with 14 bases sitting between them. The CDR3 length is 15 residues. The CDR3 DNA follows: TGTGCCAGCTCACCAGAAGGTGGACGGGGCTATGGCTACACCTTC. Its protein is CASSPEGGRGYGYTF.

V is TRBV6-1 and J is TRBJ1-5, with a weak D call TRBD1 (5 bases). V was cut by 8 bases and J by 0 bases, with 11 bases left in between. The CDR3 extends over 14 amino acids. Germline V lookup: CDR1 MNHNS, CDR2 SASEGT. The CDR3 here is CASGGVYSNQPQHF. The DNA of the CDR3 is TGTGCCAGCGGGGGGGTGTATAGCAATCAGCCCCAGCATTTT.

This rearrangement joins TRBV6-5 to TRBJ1-3; D may be TRBD1 (5 bases). Germline CDR1 is MNHEY and CDR2 is SVGAGI. With 0 bases removed from V and 4 bases from J, the gap between germline ends came to 7 bases. The CDR3 is 14 amino acids. CDR3 nucleotides: TGTGCCAGCAGTTACTCTTCAGGGGGAAACACCATATATTTT. This codes for CASSYSSGGNTIYF.

The rearrangement links TRBV11-2 to TRBJ2-7, with 8 bases identical to TRBD1. J was trimmed by 1 base and V by 5 bases; bases with no gene match: 7. In germline, CDR1 is SGHAT, CDR2 FQNNGV. The CDR3 runs to 15 residues. The DNA for the CDR3 is TGTGCCAGCAGCCGAGGACAGGGCTTGTCCTACGAGCAGTACTTC. Its protein product is CASSRGQGLSYEQYF.

CDR3 sequence reads: CASSYFGTGVNEKLFF. The CDR3 region has the DNA TGTGCCAGCAGTTACTTCGGGACAGGGGTAAATGAAAAACTGTTTTTT. This sequence joins TRBV6-5 and TRBJ1-4, with 10 bases that match TRBD1. With 1 base clipped from V and 5 bases from J, the junction kept 4 bases outside the gene matches. The germline CDR1 and CDR2 sequences are MNHEY and SVGAGI. The CDR3 runs to 16 residues.

V gene TRBV11-2 combines with J gene TRBJ2-1; D might be TRBD1 (5 bases). Deletions cut 1 base from V and 10 bases from J, with 11 bases between. The germline V gene has CDR1 SGHAT and CDR2 FQNNGV. There are 13 residues in the CDR3. In nucleotides, the CDR3 is TGTGCCAGCAGCTTAGCAGGGCTCCAAGAGCAGTTCTTC. It codes for CASSLAGLQEQFF.

This chain links TRBV7-3 with TRBJ2-1, with TRBD2 matching 7 bases. V was pared by 5 bases and J by 3 bases, with 4 bases of the junction left unmatched. This CDR3 contains 14 residues. The germline V gene encodes CDR1 SGHTA and CDR2 FQGTGA. This CDR3 reads CASSPWTSYNEQFF. The CDR3 DNA sequence: TGTGCCAGCAGCCCTTGGACTAGCTACAATGAGCAGTTCTTC.

This clone showed up many times. This chain connects TRBV4-1 to TRBJ1-1, with D uncertain. The CDR3 runs to 14 residues. Trimming removed 4 bases from V and 0 bases from J, with 9 bases in between. Per the germline V gene, CDR1 is MGHRA and CDR2 is YSYEKL. CDR3 coding DNA: TGCGCCAGCAGCCCTAGCGTTGTGAACACTGAAGCTTTCTTT. Translation gives CASSPSVVNTEAFF.

The chain links TRBV9 to TRBJ2-3; no definite D call. The CDR3 is made up of 13 amino acids. The germline V gene has CDR1 SGDLS and CDR2 YYNGEE. V dropped 1 base and J dropped 0 bases, with 3 bases sitting between them. In DNA form, the CDR3 reads TGTGCCAGCAGCGTACTGAGCACAGATACGCAGTATTTT. Its translation is CASSVLSTDTQYF.